This TCR beta chain was documented in a study of blood T cells in healthy people across ages. A sample-barcoded 5' primer and a J-beta primer mix were used in a second PCR of roughly 7 to 12 cycles. MiXCR, run by TCRdb on the 5' RACE reads, gives a single entry per CDR3 protein. This sample yields 1,100,000 or so distinct CDR3 sequences, of which under 45% are seen a single time; about 20% belongs to the top ten. From germline, CDR1 is DFQATT and CDR2 SNEGSKA (reference sequence). The CDR3 runs 12 residues. J was trimmed by 5 bases and V by 6 bases; bases with no gene match: 6. The chain uses TRBV20-1 and TRBJ1-1; 7 bases are shared with TRBD1. The clonotype was recovered from a woman aged 55-70 years in good health. Sequenced input: blood. The CDR3 nucleotides are TGCAGTGCACAAACGGGACAGACTGAAGCTTTCTTT. Protein product: CSAQTGQTEAFF.